The 26 T cell receptor beta chains reported below all come from one sample, sequenced in a study of post-analysis software for immune sequencing data. Points from the study as a whole: Patients carried 4 or 5 TRBV segments more frequently than controls did, and TRBV5-6, TRBV5-1 and TRBV20-1 were among them.

The library was made from cDNA and included unique molecular identifiers. Using its own MiXCR run on the PCR reads, TCRdb lists one record per CDR3 protein. The sample consists of a few hundred thousand distinct CDR3 sequences, 35% to 40% of them appearing once. What these receptors recognize is not known. The sequencing input was blood. Receptors were obtained from a girl between 10 and 17 years old with multiple sclerosis.

V and J are TRBV20-1 and TRBJ1-1, with a tentative D call TRBD1 (6 bases). Germline CDR1 is DFQATT and CDR2 is SNEGSKA (reference sequence). Trimming took 6 bases from V and 4 from J, leaving 15 bases between them. The CDR3 contains 13 residues. CDR3 nucleotides: TGCAGTGCCACGAGGGGGTTAGGCACTGAAGCTTTCTTT. Protein product: CSATRGLGTEAFF.

This clonotype was counted ten times or more. This chain links TRBV29-1 with TRBJ1-4; D might be TRBD1 (5 bases). V was cut by 5 bases and J by 3 bases, with 13 bases left in between. Germline V gives CDR1 SQVTM, CDR2 ANQGSEA. The CDR3 contains 14 residues. The CDR3 DNA reads TGCAGCGTTCGGCAGGGTGGGGCTAATGAAAAACTGTTTTTT. This sequence encodes CSVRQGGANEKLFF.

The chain links TRBV20-1 to TRBJ2-4, with no clear D. The J call is uncertain, as TRBJ2-5 better fits the DNA end. CDR1 and CDR2 (germline): DFQATT, SNEGSKA (reference sequence). The CDR3 is made up of 11 amino acids. The CDR3 bases are TGCAGTGCCCCCACCGGGGAGACCCAGTACTTC. Protein sequence: CSAPTGETQYF.

This clonotype was counted only a few times. The CDR3 DNA is TGCAGTGCCCCGCTGGGGGGGGCCGTCACAGATACGCAGTATTTT. Translated: CSAPLGGAVTDTQYF. The V and J genes are TRBV20-1 and TRBJ2-3; TRBD2 is a possible D gene (7 bases). Germline CDR1 reads DFQATT; CDR2 reads SNEGSKA (reference sequence). V was trimmed by 6 bases and J by 2 bases, leaving 18 bases between them. The CDR3 contains 15 residues.

In its sample, this clonotype was seen a few times. V and J are TRBV12-3 or TRBV12-4 and TRBJ2-5; 7 nucleotides align to TRBD2. V gave up 6 bases and J gave up 5 bases; unmatched junction bases: 3. This CDR3 is 12 amino acids long. CDR3 amino acids: CASRRGGETQYF. The CDR3 DNA sequence: TGTGCCAGCAGGCGGGGAGGGGAGACCCAGTACTTC.

This chain links TRBV20-1 with TRBJ2-5; 10 bases line up with TRBD1. V shed 8 bases, J shed 11 bases, and the junction held 11 bases outside the gene matches. Germline values: CDR1 DFQATT, CDR2 SNEGSKA (reference sequence). The CDR3 is 12 residues long. The CDR3 here is CSTGTGEREQYF. DNA of the CDR3: TGCAGTACCGGGACAGGGGAAAGGGAGCAGTACTTC.

In this sample, this clonotype turned up many times. This chain joins TRBV5-1 and TRBJ2-1, with a weak D call TRBD1 (5 bases). V was clipped by 4 bases and J by 4 bases, with 15 bases between them. CDR1 and CDR2 from the germline V gene are SGHRS and YFSETQ. CDR3 length: 15 residues. CDR3 coding DNA: TGCGCCAGCAGCCAGGGTGAGGCTTCTTACAATGAGCAGTTCTTC. This gives the protein CASSQGEASYNEQFF.

In this sample, this clonotype turned up many times. This chain links TRBV24-1 with TRBJ1-1, with 8 bases identical to TRBD1. Germline V gene data show CDR1 as KGHDR and CDR2 as SFDVKD. The CDR3 spans 14 residues. V was clipped by 4 bases and J by 7 bases; unmatched bases: 7. CDR3 DNA sequence: TGTGCCACCAGTGAGCCGGGTGACAGGGGTGAAGCTTTCTTT. As protein: CATSEPGDRGEAFF.

This clonotype was counted between two and nine times. The chain uses TRBV27 and TRBJ1-5; the match to TRBD1 covers 12 bases. This CDR3 region has 18 residues. V dropped 5 bases and J dropped 3; count of bases not matched to a gene: 11. Germline V CDR1 and CDR2: MNHEY, SMNVEV (reference sequence). This CDR3 reads CASSPWDRGRLVNQPQHF. The CDR3 nucleotides read TGTGCCAGCAGTCCCTGGGACAGGGGGCGCTTGGTCAATCAGCCCCAGCATTTT.

Worth noting for this clonotype: A much larger clone sits a single nucleotide away, making a read error possible. The chain is built from TRBV11-2 and TRBJ1-5, with D possibly matching TRBD1 (6 bases). The V gene's germline CDR1 is SGHAT and CDR2 FQNNGV. The CDR3 is 14 amino acids. V dropped 3 bases and J dropped 4 bases, with 10 bases sitting between them. The CDR3 reads CASSLTDRNQPQHF. The CDR3 bases are TGTGCCAGCAGCTTGACGGACAGAAATCAGCCCCAGCATTTT.

This clonotype was observed at least ten times. The V and J genes are TRBV28 and TRBJ1-5, with D uncertain. Trimming removed 6 bases at V and 10 bases at J, with 22 bases between. Germline assignment: CDR1 MDHEN and CDR2 SYDVKM. The CDR3 is 15 residues long. Written as DNA, the CDR3 is TGTGCCAGCAGCCCACCAATGGGCCCCGAGATCCCCCAGCATTTT. It translates to CASSPPMGPEIPQHF.

The J gene is TRBJ2-5, the V gene TRBV4-1; D remains ambiguous. Looked up from germline, CDR1 is MGHRA and CDR2 is YSYEKL. The CDR3 has 14 residues. Trimming stripped 0 bases from V and 5 bases from J, with 10 bases between. CDR3 in amino acids: CASSQEWGGETQYF. The CDR3 bases are TGCGCCAGCAGCCAAGAGTGGGGTGGGGAGACCCAGTACTTC.

This chain connects TRBV29-1 to TRBJ2-1, with no clear D. CDR3 length equals 13 residues. CDR1 is SQVTM and CDR2 is ANQGSEA in the germline V gene. Trimming stripped 2 bases from V and 9 bases from J, with 14 bases between. CDR3 coding DNA: TGCAGCGTTGAAACGGCCCCAACTCTTGAGCAGTTCTTC. Amino acid sequence: CSVETAPTLEQFF.

This clonotype was detected ten times or more. The V and J genes are TRBV5-1 and TRBJ2-1; D possibly corresponds to TRBD2 (5 bases). This CDR3 spans 16 amino acids. Germline loops: CDR1 SGHRS, CDR2 YFSETQ. V lost 4 bases and J 0 bases, leaving 14 bases between the germline ends. The CDR3 bases are TGCGCCAGCAGCGTCGCCCGGACTGGCTCCTACAATGAGCAGTTCTTC. Translation gives CASSVARTGSYNEQFF.

This clonotype showed up just a few times. Since a much larger clone is just one base distant, this may be a read error. The V and J genes are TRBV15 and TRBJ2-1; weak D call: TRBD2 (6 bases). V lost 1 base to trimming and J lost 9 bases, with 10 bases between them. Germline CDR1 reads LNHNV; CDR2 reads YYDKDF (reference sequence). The CDR3 length is 13 residues. The CDR3, as DNA: TGTGCCACCAGCAGAGGTCGGGGGAGTGAGCAGTTCTTC. The encoded protein is CATSRGRGSEQFF.

This clonotype was counted at least ten times. The chain recombines TRBV12-5 with TRBJ1-5; the match to TRBD1 covers 9 bases. Germline-derived CDR1 and CDR2 are LGHNT and FRNRAP. This CDR3 comprises 18 residues. J was trimmed by 4 bases and V by 3 bases; bases with no gene match: 13. CDR3 coding DNA: TGTGCTAGTGGTTTTCCGGGACAGGGTAGAGGGTTGAATCAGCCCCAGCATTTT. It specifies CASGFPGQGRGLNQPQHF.

The chain uses TRBV20-1 and TRBJ2-4; 10 nucleotides match TRBD1. Germline V gene sequence: CDR1 DFQATT, CDR2 SNEGSKA (reference sequence). CDR3 size: 13 residues. CDR3 bases: TGCAGCGGGACAGGGGCTACCAAAAACATTCAGTACTTC. This translates into CSGTGATKNIQYF.

V usage is TRBV5-1 and J usage is TRBJ1-1; 8 bases agree with TRBD1. The CDR3 extends over 15 amino acids. Germline CDR1 and CDR2: SGHRS and YFSETQ. V shed 1 base and J 4 bases; nucleotides not matched to a gene: 6. The CDR3 loop reads CASSLKAGGGTEAFF. The CDR3 nucleotides are TGCGCCAGCAGCTTGAAGGCAGGGGGCGGCACTGAAGCTTTCTTT.

In the case of this clonotype: This may be a read error, as it is one base from a much larger clone. The gene calls are TRBV5-1 and TRBJ2-5, with D possibly TRBD2 on 6 matching bases. Germline CDR1 SGHRS, CDR2 YFSETQ. This CDR3 comprises 15 residues. Trimming pared 0 bases from V and 5 bases from J, leaving 14 bases between. CDR3: CASSLGGLTMETQYF. In DNA, the CDR3 is TGCGCCAGCAGCTTGGGCGGACTAACTATGGAGACCCAGTACTTC.

This clonotype was recorded many times. The genes are TRBV7-9 and TRBJ2-5; no firm D call. Trimming stripped 7 bases from V and 1 base from J, with 4 bases between. This CDR3 is built from 11 residues. From germline, CDR1 is SEHNR and CDR2 FQNEAQ (reference sequence). The CDR3 nucleotides are TGTGCCAGCATCCTCCAAGAGACCCAGTACTTC. Its translation: CASILQETQYF.

This clonotype was recorded a few times. Just one base apart from a much larger clone, this may be a read error. This rearrangement joins TRBV7-6 to TRBJ2-5; 13 positions match TRBD2. J gave up 4 bases and V 6 bases, and 2 bases lay outside the gene matches. This CDR3 is built from 14 residues. The germline gives CDR1 SGHVS, CDR2 FNYEAQ. The CDR3 nucleotides are TGTGCCAGCAGGAGACTAGCGGGGGGAGAGACCCAGTACTTC. Translated: CASRRLAGGETQYF.

This clonotype was recorded many times. This chain connects TRBV29-1 to TRBJ2-1, with 9 positions matching TRBD2. This CDR3 is 16 amino acids long. The V gene end was trimmed by 6 bases and the J gene end by 12 bases; junction bases not matched to a gene: 21. Germline V gives CDR1 SQVTM, CDR2 ANQGSEA. The CDR3 DNA is TGCAGCGTCGCCCCGATGCTCCTAGCGGGAAAAAAGGGGCAGTTCTTC. Translation: CSVAPMLLAGKKGQFF.

This clonotype was observed at least ten times. The genes are TRBV6-1 and TRBJ2-4; D remains ambiguous. CDR3 length: 16 amino acids. Trimming stripped 2 bases from V and 8 bases from J, with 19 bases between. The germline CDR1 and CDR2 sequences are MNHNS and SASEGT. This CDR3 reads CASSEIVWSRIDIQYF. CDR3 nucleotides: TGTGCCAGCAGTGAAATAGTTTGGTCAAGGATCGACATTCAGTACTTC.

This clonotype was detected only once. A much larger clone sits a single nucleotide away, making a read error possible. CDR3 in amino acids: CHTRSAYNEQYF. The CDR3 coding sequence is TGCCACACTAGGAGCGCCTACAATGAGCAGTACTTC. The chain links TRBV20-1 to TRBJ2-1; possibly TRBD2 for D (5 bases). The J call may be faulty, since TRBJ2-7 better matches the DNA end. Per germline, CDR1 DFQATT and CDR2 SNEGSKA (reference sequence). CDR3 size: 12 residues.

The chain combines TRBV7-3 with TRBJ2-7, with D tentatively TRBD1 (5 bases). V lost 5 bases, J lost 7 bases, and 12 bases lay in between. From germline, CDR1 is SGHTA and CDR2 FQGTGA. This CDR3 spans 12 amino acids. The CDR3 here is CASSSADNEQYF. CDR3 sequence (DNA): TGTGCCAGCAGCAGCGCGGACAATGAGCAGTACTTC. Based on the CDR3 plus reference TRBV7-3 and TRBJ2-7, the full variable domain is GAGVSQTPSNKVTEKGKYVELRCDPISGHTALYWYRQSLGQGPEFLIYFQGTGAADDSGLPNDRFFAVRPEGSVSTLKIQRTERGDSAVYLCASSSADNEQYFGPGTRLTVT.

For this clonotype: The junction departs from germline at one end; a sequencing error may be responsible. The rearrangement joins TRBV3-1 to TRBJ1-1; possible D gene TRBD1, 5 bases. CDR1 and CDR2 from the germline V gene are LGHDT and YNNKEL (reference sequence). The CDR3 covers 16 residues. For the CDR3, the DNA is TGTGCCCGCAGCCAAGAATTTCTTTCCCAGGGAACTGAAGCTTTCTTT. Protein sequence: CARSQEFLSQGTEAFF.